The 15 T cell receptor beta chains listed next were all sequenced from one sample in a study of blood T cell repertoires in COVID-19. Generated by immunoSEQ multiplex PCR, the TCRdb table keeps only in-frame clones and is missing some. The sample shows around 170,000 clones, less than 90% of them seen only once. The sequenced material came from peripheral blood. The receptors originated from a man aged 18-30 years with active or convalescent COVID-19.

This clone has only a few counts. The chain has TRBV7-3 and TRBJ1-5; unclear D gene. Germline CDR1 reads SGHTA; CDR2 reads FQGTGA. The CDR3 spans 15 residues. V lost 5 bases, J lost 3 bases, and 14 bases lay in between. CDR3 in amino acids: CASSLRGTLNQPQHF. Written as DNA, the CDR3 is TGTGCCAGCAGCCTTCGGGGAACCCTCAATCAGCCCCAGCATTTT.

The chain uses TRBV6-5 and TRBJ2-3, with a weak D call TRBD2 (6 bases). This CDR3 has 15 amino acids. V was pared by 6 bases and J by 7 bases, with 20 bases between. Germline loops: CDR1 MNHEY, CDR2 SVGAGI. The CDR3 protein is CASRLTRGGINTQYF. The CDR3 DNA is TGTGCCAGCAGATTGACGCGGGGTGGCATAAATACGCAGTATTTT.

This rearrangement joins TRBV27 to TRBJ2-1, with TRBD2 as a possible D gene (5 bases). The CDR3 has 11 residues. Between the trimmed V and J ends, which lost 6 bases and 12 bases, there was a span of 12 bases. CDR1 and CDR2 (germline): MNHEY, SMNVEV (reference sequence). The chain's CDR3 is CASSEGLGQFF. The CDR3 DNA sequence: TGTGCCAGCAGCGAGGGCCTGGGGCAGTTCTTC.

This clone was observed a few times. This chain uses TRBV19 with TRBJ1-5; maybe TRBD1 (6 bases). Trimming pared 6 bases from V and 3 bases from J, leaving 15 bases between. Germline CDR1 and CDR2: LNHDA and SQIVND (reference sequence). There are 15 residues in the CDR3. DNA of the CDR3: TGTGCCAGTAGGACGACAGGTTTATACAATCAGCCCCAGCATTTT. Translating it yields CASRTTGLYNQPQHF.

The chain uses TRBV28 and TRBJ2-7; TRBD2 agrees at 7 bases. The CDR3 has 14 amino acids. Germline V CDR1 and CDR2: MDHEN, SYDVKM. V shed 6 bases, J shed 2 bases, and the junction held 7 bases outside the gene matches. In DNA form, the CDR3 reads TGTGCCAGCAGAATGGGAGGGGCTGCCTACGAGCAGTACTTC. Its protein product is CASRMGGAAYEQYF.

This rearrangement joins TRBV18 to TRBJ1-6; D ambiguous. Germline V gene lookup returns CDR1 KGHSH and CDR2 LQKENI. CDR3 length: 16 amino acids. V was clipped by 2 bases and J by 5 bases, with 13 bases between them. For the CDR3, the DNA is TGTGCCAGCTCACCAGTGACGGCAGGCGATAATTCACCCCTCCACTTT. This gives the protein CASSPVTAGDNSPLHF.

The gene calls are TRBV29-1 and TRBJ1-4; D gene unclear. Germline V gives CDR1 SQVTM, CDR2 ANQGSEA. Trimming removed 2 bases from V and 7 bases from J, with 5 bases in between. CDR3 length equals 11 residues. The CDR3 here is CSVEFGEKLFF. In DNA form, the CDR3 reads TGCAGCGTTGAATTCGGTGAAAAACTGTTTTTT.

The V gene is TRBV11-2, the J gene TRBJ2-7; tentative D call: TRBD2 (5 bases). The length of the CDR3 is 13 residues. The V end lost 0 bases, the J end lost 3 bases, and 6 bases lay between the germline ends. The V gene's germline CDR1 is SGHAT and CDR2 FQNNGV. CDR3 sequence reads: CASSLDRGYEQYF. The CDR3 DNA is TGTGCCAGCAGCTTAGATCGGGGCTACGAGCAGTACTTC.

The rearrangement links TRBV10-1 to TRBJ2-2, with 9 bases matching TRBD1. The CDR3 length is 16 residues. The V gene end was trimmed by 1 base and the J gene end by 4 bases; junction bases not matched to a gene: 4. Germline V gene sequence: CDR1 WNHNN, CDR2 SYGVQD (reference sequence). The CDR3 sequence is CASSEFGTGSTGELFF. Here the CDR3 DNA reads TGCGCCAGCAGTGAGTTTGGGACAGGGTCCACCGGGGAGCTGTTTTTT.

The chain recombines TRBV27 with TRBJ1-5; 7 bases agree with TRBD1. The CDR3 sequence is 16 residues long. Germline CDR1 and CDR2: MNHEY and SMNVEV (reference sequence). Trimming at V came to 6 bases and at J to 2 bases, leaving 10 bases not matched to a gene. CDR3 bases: TGTGCCAGCAGGGGAAGAGGGGGCGTGGGCAATCAGCCCCAGCATTTT. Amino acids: CASRGRGGVGNQPQHF.

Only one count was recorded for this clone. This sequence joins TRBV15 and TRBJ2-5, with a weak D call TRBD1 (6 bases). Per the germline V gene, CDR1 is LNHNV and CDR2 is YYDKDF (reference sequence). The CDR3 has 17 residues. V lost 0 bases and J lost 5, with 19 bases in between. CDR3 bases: TGTGCCACCAGCAGAGATTTAGGTGATGGGGGCTGGGAGACCCAGTACTTC. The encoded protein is CATSRDLGDGGWETQYF. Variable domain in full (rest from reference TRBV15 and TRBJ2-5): DAMVIQNPRYQVTQFGKPVTLSCSQTLNHNVMYWYQQKSSQAPKLLFHYYDKDFNNEADTPDNFQSRRPNTSFCFLDIRSPGLGDTAMYLCATSRDLGDGGWETQYFGPGTRLLVL.

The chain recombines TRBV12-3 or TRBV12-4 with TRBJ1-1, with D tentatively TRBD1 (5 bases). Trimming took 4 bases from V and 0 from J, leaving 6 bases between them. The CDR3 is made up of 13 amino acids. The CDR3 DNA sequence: TGTGCCAGCAGTTACAGGATGAACACTGAAGCTTTCTTT. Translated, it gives CASSYRMNTEAFF.

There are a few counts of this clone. CDR3 coding DNA: TGTGCCAGCAGCCCCGGGACAGGGCGATATAGCGCTGAAGCTTTCTTT. This codes for CASSPGTGRYSAEAFF. The chain has TRBV7-9 and TRBJ1-1, with 9 bases fitting TRBD1. CDR1 SEHNR and CDR2 FQNEAQ come from the germline V gene (reference sequence). There are 16 residues in the CDR3. Losses at the gene ends were 5 bases for V and 6 bases for J; bases not matched to a gene: 13.

This CDR3 reads CASSPGSATNEKLFF. The CDR3 DNA sequence: TGTGCCAGCAGTCCAGGATCGGCAACTAATGAAAAACTGTTTTTT. This sequence joins TRBV6-5 and TRBJ1-4; D unclear. From germline, CDR1 is MNHEY and CDR2 SVGAGI. The V end was cut by 5 bases, the J end by 0 bases, with 10 bases between. The CDR3 runs 15 residues.

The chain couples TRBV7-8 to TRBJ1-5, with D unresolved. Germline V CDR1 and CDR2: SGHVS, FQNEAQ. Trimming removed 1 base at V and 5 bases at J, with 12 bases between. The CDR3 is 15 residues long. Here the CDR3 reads CASSLVGFYDQPQHF. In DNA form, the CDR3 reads TGTGCCAGCAGCTTAGTCGGGTTTTACGATCAGCCCCAGCATTTT.